These T cell receptor beta chains were read from a single sample in a study of shared clonotypes between healthy human individuals. Produced via immunoSEQ multiplex PCR; TCRdb's table is partial and in-frame only. The sample has millions of clones, 85% to 95% seen once. Sequenced input: naive CD8+ T cells sorted from blood. The receptor set was obtained from a man aged 18 to 30 in good health. Each CDR3 is given without its conserved first and last residue.

TRBV5-4	TRBJ2-1	ASSLANSYNEQF
TRBV4-1	TRBJ1-5	ASSQASSGGTVLPQH
TRBV6-5	TRBJ2-1	ASSSYDSSYNEQF
TRBV19	TRBJ2-3	ASSFTSGGTDTQY
TRBV11-2	TRBJ2-5	ASRRQGDQETQY
TRBV5-4	TRBJ2-7	ASSLEGSGREVEQY
TRBV5-4	TRBJ2-7	ASSPDTGEQY
TRBV30	TRBJ2-5	AWSRGTSVWETQY
TRBV4-1	TRBJ1-3	ASSQGGGNSGNTIY
TRBV11-2	TRBJ2-1	ASSRLAGNNEQF
TRBV2	TRBJ1-2	ASSEPPSDYGYT
TRBV4-2	TRBJ2-7	ASSQHLGGSPTYEQY
TRBV11-2	TRBJ2-7	ASSWGTGAYEQY
TRBV18	TRBJ1-2	ASSPPGQITNYGYT
TRBV12-5	TRBJ2-7	ASGLETSEQY
TRBV13	TRBJ2-7	ASRRGGSSYEQY
TRBV28	TRBJ1-1	ASSLYPGSGTEAF
TRBV9	TRBJ2-7	ASSTDGSYEQY
TRBV23-1	TRBJ2-7	ASSHPLYSYEQY
TRBV28	TRBJ2-7	ASSFPTEISSYEQY
TRBV6-4	TRBJ1-1	ASSAQGGDTEAF
TRBV7-7	TRBJ2-5	ASSLDREETQY
TRBV11-2	TRBJ2-1	ASSLPLSYNEQF
TRBV6-5	TRBJ2-2	ASSLLAETTGELF
TRBV7-9	TRBJ1-2	ASSFSMDNYGYT
TRBV7-3	TRBJ2-2	ASSLGANTGELF
TRBV2	TRBJ2-3	ASSEYRASGRDTQY
TRBV6-1	TRBJ2-5	ASSEGAEETQY
TRBV28	TRBJ1-1	ASSSGPNTEAF
TRBV6-1	TRBJ1-6	ASSELPTGLDSPLH
TRBV15	TRBJ1-2	ATSSSRGDYGYT
TRBV5-1	TRBJ1-1	ASSFTGNTEAF
TRBV9	TRBJ1-1	ASSEQGRTEAF
TRBV5-8	TRBJ1-1	ASSWDSGTEAF
TRBV18	TRBJ2-7	ASSPPRTGDYEQY
TRBV27	TRBJ2-1	ASSLSPSSGEQF
TRBV27	TRBJ2-7	ASSPSYSYEQY
TRBV9	TRBJ2-7	ASSVDGGLEEQY
TRBV6-1	TRBJ2-7	ASGAGGRYEQY
TRBV5-1	TRBJ2-7	ASSGGQASSYEQY
TRBV5-1	TRBJ1-1	ASSLSGTVNTEAF
TRBV10-3	TRBJ2-7	AISESATSSYEQY
TRBV9	TRBJ1-3	ASSPHRGPGNTIY
TRBV7-7	TRBJ2-2	ASSLLGAPGELF
TRBV15	TRBJ2-1	ATSLVASGIYNEQF
TRBV7-7	TRBJ2-1	ASSLNPGAHNEQF
TRBV9	TRBJ1-1	ASSSRTGGNSEAF
TRBV6-1	TRBJ2-7	ASSGSTYEQY
TRBV7-3	TRBJ2-3	ASSLTGAGADTQY